The sequence of this T cell receptor beta chain was determined in a study of T cell responses to AZD1222 COVID-19 vaccine. CDR3 size: 13 residues. The germline V and J ends were trimmed by 0 bases and 8 bases, with 13 bases remaining between them. The V gene's germline CDR1 is GTSNPN and CDR2 SVGIG (reference sequence). Only in-frame clones appear in the TCRdb table, and some are missing; sequencing was by immunoSEQ multiplex PCR. Here the sample spans some 31,000 clones, more than 75% being singletons. The study's findings and limits: The donors showed a predominance of white British ancestry and of females, with possible underestimation of clonal diversity. Baseline serology detected seropositivity in only six AZD1222 recipients. After two AZD1222 doses, spike-specific TCR breadth and depth rose versus day 0.

As regards this clone: Its antigen remains unknown.

Both about-4-week and about-12-week second-dose recipients were combined. The chain links TRBV30 to TRBJ1-2; no clear D. Sequencing used peripheral blood, obtained 28 days after the second AZD1222 dose. This receptor was obtained from an adult who received the AZD1222 COVID-19 vaccine. The CDR3 DNA sequence: TGTGCCTGGAGTGTTTGGACCCCCGGAGGCTACACCTTC. Protein sequence: CAWSVWTPGGYTF.